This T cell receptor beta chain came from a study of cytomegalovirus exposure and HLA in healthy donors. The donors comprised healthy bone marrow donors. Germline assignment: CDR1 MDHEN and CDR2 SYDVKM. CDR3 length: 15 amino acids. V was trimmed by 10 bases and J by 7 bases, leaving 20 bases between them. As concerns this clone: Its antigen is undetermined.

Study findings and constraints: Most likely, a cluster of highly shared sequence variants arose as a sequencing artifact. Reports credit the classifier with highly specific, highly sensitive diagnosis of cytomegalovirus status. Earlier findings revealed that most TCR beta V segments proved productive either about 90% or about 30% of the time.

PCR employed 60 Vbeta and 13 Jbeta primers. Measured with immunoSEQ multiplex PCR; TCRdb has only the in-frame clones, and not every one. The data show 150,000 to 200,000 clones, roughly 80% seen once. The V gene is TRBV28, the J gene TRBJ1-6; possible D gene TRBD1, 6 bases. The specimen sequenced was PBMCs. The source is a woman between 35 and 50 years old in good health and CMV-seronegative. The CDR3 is CATHLRGARNSPLHF. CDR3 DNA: TGTGCCACCCATTTGCGGGGGGCGCGGAATTCACCCCTCCACTTT.